This T cell receptor beta chain was documented in a study of T-cell memory formation after mild COVID-19. Study as a whole: Most TCR clusters belonged to a single donor. Study conclusions and caveats: CD8+ contracting clones occupied EMRA, while CD4+ ones occupied mainly CM and EM.

With constant-segment primers, 5'RACE yielded cDNA libraries of TCR alpha and TCR beta that carried sample barcodes and UMIs. TCRdb reanalysed the 5' RACE reads using MiXCR and keeps one entry per CDR3 protein. Of around 400,000 distinct CDR3 sequences in the sample, 24% were seen once. CDR3 length: 16 amino acids. Between the trimmed V and J ends, which lost 1 base and 2 bases, there was a span of 13 bases. Points on this clonotype: As yet, its antigen is unknown.

The sequence came from an adult woman who had mild COVID-19 (a few samples of this study predate the infection). Cell type and time point are not known. Sequencing used PBMCs or a T cell subset sorted from them (not recorded which). The chain combines TRBV12-3 or TRBV12-4 with TRBJ2-3, with D possibly TRBD2 on 6 matching bases. DNA for the CDR3: TGTGCCAGCAGTTTAGTTGTTTGGGGGGACACAGATACGCAGTATTTT. Encoded protein: CASSLVVWGDTDTQYF.